The T cell receptor beta chain described here comes from a study of vaccination effects on CD4 cells after COVID-19. Researchers isolated CD4+ T cells once less than twelve days of culture had elapsed. Subjects were given two BNT162b2 or mRNA-1273 vaccine doses. Germline lookup yields CDR1 SGHRS and CDR2 YFSETQ. Trimming removed 4 bases from V and 2 bases from J; junction bases left unmatched: 4. This CDR3 has 14 amino acids. TCRdb keeps only in-frame clones here, not all; method: immunoSEQ multiplex PCR. The data show under 55,000 clones, 72% seen once. As regards this clone: The antigen is not known.

The TCR sequence derives from a human donor who received a COVID-19 vaccine. Sequenced here: CD4+ T cells from PBMCs cultured without peptide, sampled after COVID-19 vaccination. The chain uses TRBV5-1 and TRBJ2-3, with 7 bases that match TRBD2. This CDR3 reads CASSPGLVTDTQYF. Here the CDR3 DNA reads TGCGCCAGCAGCCCTGGACTAGTCACAGATACGCAGTATTTT. Drawing the rest from reference TRBV5-1 and TRBJ2-3, the complete variable domain is KAGVTQTPRYLIKTRGQQVTLSCSPISGHRSVSWYQQTPGQGLQFLFEYFSETQRNKGNFPGRFSGRQFSNSRSEMNVSTLELGDSALYLCASSPGLVTDTQYFGPGTRLTVL.